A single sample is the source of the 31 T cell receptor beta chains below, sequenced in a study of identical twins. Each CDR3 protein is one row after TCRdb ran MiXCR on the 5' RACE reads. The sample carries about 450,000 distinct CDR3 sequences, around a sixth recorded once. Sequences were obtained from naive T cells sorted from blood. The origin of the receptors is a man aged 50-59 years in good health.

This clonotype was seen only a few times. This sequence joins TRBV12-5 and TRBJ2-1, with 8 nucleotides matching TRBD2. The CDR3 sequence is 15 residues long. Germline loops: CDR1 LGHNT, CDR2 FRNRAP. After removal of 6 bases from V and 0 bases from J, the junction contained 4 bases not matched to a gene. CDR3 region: CASGKSGSSYNEQFF. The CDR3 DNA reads TGTGCTAGTGGGAAAAGCGGGAGCTCCTACAATGAGCAGTTCTTC. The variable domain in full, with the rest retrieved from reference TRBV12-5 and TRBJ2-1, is DARVTQTPRHKVTEMGQEVTMRCQPILGHNTVFWYRQTMMQGLELLAYFRNRAPLDDSGMPKDRFSAEMPDATLATLKIQPSEPRDSAVYFCASGKSGSSYNEQFFGPGTRLTVL.

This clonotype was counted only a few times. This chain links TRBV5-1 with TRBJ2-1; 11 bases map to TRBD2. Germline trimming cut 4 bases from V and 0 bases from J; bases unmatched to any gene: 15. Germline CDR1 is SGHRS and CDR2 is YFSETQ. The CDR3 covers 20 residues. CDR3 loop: CASSANPGTSGLSSYNEQFF. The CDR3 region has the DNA TGCGCCAGCAGCGCGAACCCCGGGACTAGCGGACTAAGCTCCTACAATGAGCAGTTCTTC.

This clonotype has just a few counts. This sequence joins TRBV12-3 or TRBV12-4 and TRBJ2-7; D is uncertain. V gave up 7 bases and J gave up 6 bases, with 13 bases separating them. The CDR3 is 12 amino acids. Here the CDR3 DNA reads TGTGCCAGCACGCGGACGGCGGCCGAGCAGTACTTC. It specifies CASTRTAAEQYF.

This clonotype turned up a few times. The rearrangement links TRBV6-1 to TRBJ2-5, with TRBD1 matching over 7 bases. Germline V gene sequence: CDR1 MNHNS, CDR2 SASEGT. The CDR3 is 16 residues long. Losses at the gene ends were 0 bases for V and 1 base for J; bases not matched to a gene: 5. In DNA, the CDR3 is TGTGCCAGCAGTGAAGCTAGGGACAGACCCCAAGAGACCCAGTACTTC. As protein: CASSEARDRPQETQYF.

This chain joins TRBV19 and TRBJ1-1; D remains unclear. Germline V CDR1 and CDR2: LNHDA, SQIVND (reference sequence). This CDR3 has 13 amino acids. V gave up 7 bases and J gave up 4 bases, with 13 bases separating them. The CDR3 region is CASTSRGFTEAFF. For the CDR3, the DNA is TGTGCCAGTACCTCGAGAGGGTTCACTGAAGCTTTCTTT.

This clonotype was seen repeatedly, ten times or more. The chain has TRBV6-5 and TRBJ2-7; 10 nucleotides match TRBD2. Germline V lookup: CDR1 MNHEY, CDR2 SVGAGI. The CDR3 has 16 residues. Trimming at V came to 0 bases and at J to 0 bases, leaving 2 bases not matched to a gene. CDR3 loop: CASSYSLAGDSYEQYF. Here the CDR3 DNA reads TGTGCCAGCAGTTACTCTCTAGCGGGGGACTCCTACGAGCAGTACTTC.

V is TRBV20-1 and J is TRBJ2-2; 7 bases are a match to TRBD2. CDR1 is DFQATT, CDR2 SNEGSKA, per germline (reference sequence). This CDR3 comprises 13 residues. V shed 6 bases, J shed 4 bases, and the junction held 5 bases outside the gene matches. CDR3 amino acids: CSATLARTGELFF. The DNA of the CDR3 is TGCAGTGCCACACTAGCGCGCACCGGGGAGCTGTTTTTT.

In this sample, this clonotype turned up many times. The CDR3 region is CSASVGSAKNIQYF. CDR3 nucleotide sequence: TGCAGTGCTAGTGTGGGGTCAGCCAAAAACATTCAGTACTTC. The genes are TRBV20-1 and TRBJ2-4; unclear D gene. The CDR3 is made up of 14 amino acids. Trimming removed 3 bases at V and 0 bases at J, with 9 bases between. Germline V CDR1 and CDR2: DFQATT, SNEGSKA (reference sequence).

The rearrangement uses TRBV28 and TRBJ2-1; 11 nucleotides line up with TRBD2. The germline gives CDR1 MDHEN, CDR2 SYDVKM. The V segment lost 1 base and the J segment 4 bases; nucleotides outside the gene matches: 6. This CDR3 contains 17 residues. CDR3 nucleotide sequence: TGTGCCAGCAGTTTATACTCACTAGCGGGAGTTTACAATGAGCAGTTCTTC. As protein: CASSLYSLAGVYNEQFF.

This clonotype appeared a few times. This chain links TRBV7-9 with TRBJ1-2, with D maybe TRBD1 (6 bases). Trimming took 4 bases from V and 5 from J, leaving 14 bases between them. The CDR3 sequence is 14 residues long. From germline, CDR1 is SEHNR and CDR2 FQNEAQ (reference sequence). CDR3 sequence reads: CASSYPDSIYGYTF. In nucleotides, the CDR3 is TGTGCCAGCAGCTACCCGGACAGTATTTATGGCTACACCTTC.

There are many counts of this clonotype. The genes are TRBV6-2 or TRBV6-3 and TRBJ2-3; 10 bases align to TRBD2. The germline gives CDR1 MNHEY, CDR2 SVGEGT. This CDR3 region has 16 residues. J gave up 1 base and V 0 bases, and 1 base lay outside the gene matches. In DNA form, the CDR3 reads TGTGCCAGCAGTTACTCGCTAGCGGGAGGCACAGATACGCAGTATTTT. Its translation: CASSYSLAGGTDTQYF.

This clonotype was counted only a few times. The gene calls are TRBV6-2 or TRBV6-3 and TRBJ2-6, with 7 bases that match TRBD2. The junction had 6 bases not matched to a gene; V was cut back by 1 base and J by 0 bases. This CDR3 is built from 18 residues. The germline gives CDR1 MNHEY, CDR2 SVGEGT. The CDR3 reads CASSYWGGKNSGANVLTF. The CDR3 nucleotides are TGTGCCAGCAGTTACTGGGGGGGAAAGAACTCTGGGGCCAACGTCCTGACTTTC.

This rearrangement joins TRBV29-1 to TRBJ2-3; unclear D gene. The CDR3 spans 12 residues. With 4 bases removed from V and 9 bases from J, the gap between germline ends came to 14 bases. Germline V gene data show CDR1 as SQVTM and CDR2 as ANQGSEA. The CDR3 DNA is TGCAGCGTTGCTAGTCGGCTGAGCACGCAGTATTTT. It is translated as CSVASRLSTQYF.

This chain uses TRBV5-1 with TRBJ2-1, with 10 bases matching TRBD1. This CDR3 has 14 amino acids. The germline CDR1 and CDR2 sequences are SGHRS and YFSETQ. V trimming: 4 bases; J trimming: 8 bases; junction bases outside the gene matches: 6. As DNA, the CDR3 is TGCGCCAGCAGCCAGGGACAGGGGCTGTATGAGCAGTTCTTC. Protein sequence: CASSQGQGLYEQFF.

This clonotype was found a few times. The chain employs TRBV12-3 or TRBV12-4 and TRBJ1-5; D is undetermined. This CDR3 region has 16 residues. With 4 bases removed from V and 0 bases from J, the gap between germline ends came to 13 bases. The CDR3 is CASSSRMTNSNQPQHF. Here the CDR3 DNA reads TGTGCCAGCAGTTCCCGGATGACGAATAGCAATCAGCCCCAGCATTTT.

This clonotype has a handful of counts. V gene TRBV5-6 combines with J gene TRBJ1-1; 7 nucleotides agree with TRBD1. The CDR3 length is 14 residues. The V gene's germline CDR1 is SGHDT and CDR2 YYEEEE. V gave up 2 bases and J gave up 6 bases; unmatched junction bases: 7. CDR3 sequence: CASSFEYRGSEAFF. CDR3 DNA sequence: TGTGCCAGCAGCTTCGAGTACAGGGGATCTGAAGCTTTCTTT.

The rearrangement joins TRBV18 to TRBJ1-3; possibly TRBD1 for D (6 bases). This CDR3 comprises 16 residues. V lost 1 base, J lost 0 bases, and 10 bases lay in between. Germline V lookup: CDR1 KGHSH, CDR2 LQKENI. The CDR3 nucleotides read TGTGCCAGCTCACCACGACAGGTTCGCTCTGGAAACACCATATATTTT. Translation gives CASSPRQVRSGNTIYF.

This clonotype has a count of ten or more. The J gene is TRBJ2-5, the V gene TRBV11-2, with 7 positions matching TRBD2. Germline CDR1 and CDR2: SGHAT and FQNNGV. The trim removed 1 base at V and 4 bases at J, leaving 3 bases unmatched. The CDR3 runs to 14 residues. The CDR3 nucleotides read TGTGCCAGCAGCTTAGTAGCTAGCGGAGAGACCCAGTACTTC. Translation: CASSLVASGETQYF.

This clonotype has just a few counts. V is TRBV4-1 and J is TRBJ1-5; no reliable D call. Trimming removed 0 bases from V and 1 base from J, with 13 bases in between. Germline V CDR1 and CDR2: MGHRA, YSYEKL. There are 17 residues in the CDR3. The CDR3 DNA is TGCGCCAGCAGCCAAGATGGGGTAGGGATCAGCAATCAGCCCCAGCATTTT. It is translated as CASSQDGVGISNQPQHF.

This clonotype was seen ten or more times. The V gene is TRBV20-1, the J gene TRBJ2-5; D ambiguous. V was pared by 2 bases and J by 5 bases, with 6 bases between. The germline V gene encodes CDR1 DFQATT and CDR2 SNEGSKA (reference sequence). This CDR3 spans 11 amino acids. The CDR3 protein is CSARHMETQYF. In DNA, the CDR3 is TGCAGTGCTAGACACATGGAGACCCAGTACTTC.

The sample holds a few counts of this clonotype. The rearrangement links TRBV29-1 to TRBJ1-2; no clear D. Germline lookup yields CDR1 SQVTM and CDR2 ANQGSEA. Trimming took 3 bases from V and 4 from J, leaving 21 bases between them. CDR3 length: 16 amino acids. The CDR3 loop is CSVDDVSGQLIYGYTF. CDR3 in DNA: TGCAGCGTTGATGATGTGTCGGGCCAGCTGATCTATGGCTACACCTTC.

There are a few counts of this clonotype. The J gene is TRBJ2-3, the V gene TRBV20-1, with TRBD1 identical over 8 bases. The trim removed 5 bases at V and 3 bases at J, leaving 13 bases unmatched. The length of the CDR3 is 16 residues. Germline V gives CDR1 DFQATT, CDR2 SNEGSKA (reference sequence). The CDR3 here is CSAANLDRENTDTQYF. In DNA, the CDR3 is TGCAGTGCTGCGAATCTGGACAGGGAGAATACAGATACGCAGTATTTT.

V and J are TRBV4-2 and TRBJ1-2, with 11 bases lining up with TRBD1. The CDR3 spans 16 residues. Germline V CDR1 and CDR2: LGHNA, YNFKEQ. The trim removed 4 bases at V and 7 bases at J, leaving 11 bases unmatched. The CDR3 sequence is CASSPTPGQGERGYTF. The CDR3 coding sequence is TGTGCCAGCAGCCCGACACCGGGACAGGGGGAGCGTGGCTACACCTTC.

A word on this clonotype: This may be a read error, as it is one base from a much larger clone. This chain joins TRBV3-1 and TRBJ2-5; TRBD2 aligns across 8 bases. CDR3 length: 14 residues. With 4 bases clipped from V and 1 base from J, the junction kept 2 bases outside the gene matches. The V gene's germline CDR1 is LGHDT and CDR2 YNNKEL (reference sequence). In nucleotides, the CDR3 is TGTGCCAGCAGCCCGGGGGGGACCCAAGAGACCCAGTACTTC. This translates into CASSPGGTQETQYF.

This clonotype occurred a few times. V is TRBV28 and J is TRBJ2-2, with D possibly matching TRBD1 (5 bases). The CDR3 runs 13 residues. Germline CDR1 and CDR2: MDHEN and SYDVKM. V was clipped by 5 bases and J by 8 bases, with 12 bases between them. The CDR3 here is CASSLPGLGELFF. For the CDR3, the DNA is TGTGCCAGCAGTCTACCAGGGTTGGGGGAGCTGTTTTTT.

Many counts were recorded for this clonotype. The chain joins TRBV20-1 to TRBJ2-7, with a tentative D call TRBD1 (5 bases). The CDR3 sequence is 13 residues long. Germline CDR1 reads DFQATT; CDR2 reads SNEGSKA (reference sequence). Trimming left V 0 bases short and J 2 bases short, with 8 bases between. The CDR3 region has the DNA TGCAGTGCTAGAGATGTGGACACCTACGAGCAGTACTTC. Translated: CSARDVDTYEQYF.

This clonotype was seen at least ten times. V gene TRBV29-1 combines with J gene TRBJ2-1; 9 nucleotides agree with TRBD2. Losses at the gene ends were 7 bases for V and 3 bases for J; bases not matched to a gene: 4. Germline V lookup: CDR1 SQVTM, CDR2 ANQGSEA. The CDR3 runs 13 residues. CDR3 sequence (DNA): TGCAGCGGGGGGACTAGCAGCTACAATGAGCAGTTCTTC. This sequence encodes CSGGTSSYNEQFF.

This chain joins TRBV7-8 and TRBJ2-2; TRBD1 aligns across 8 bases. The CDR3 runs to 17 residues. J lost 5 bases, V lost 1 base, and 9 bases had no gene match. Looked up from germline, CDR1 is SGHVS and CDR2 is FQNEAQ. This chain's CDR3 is CASSLGQPGGATGELFF. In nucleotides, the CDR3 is TGTGCCAGCAGCTTAGGACAGCCAGGGGGCGCGACCGGGGAGCTGTTTTTT.

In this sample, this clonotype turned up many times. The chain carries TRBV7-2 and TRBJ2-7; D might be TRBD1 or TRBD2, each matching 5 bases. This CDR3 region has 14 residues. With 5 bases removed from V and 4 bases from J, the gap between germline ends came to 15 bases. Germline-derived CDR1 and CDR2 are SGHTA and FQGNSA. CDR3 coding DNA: TGTGCCAGCAGCCACGGTCGAGGGGAATACGAGCAGTACTTC. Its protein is CASSHGRGEYEQYF.

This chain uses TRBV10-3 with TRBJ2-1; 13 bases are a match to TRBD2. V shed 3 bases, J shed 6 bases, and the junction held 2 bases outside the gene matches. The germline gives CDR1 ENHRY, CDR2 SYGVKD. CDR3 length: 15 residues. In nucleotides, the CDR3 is TGTGCCATCAGTGAAGGACTAGCGGGAGTCAATGAGCAGTTCTTC. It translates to CAISEGLAGVNEQFF.

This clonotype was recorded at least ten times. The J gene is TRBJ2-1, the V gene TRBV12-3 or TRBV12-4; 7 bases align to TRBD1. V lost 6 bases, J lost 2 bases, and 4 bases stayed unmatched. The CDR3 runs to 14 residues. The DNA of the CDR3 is TGTGCCAGCAGCCCGAGGGGGCCCTACAATGAGCAGTTCTTC. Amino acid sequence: CASSPRGPYNEQFF.